This entry is about one T cell receptor beta chain. The antigen is undetermined. The data originate from a study of beta chain features in type 1 diabetes. Overall study: Age, gender, cell numbers and subset yield matched between patients and controls. Regarding the study as a whole: The naive, central memory and Treg TCRB repertoires showed an apparent similarity that was greater among patients than among healthy donors. Among patients with Type 1 diabetes, TCRB CDR3s were moderately but significantly shorter in every one of the four CD4+ subsets. It was not settled here whether HLA type affects TCRB rearrangement.

Of the isolated RNA, all was reverse transcribed, and so the sequenced material was expressed TCRB transcripts. Here immunoSEQ multiplex PCR was the method, and the copy in TCRdb shows in-frame clones only, minus some. The sample has more than 95,000 clones, 25% to 35% seen once; the top ten hold roughly 0.58%. This CDR3 is built from 14 residues. V lost 7 bases, J lost 8 bases, and 9 bases stayed unmatched. Germline lookup yields CDR1 SNHLY and CDR2 FYNNEI. The clonotype originates from a woman aged 18-30 years with type 1 diabetes. This rearrangement joins TRBV2 to TRBJ2-1; 9 bases agree with TRBD1. Sequencing was carried out using central memory CD4+ T cells from blood. DNA for the CDR3: TGTGCCAGCACCCGACAGGGGGGACCTTATGAGCAGTTCTTC. This codes for CASTRQGGPYEQFF.